This TCR beta chain derives from a study of blood T cell repertoires in COVID-19. Across the whole study: Acute-phase and convalescent COVID-19 samples originated in the United States, Italy and Spain. Nucleic acid was either cDNA or gDNA, and it came from T cells, B-cell-depleted T cells, or PBMCs.

Per the original data handling: Nucleated cell number was recorded as an estimate derived from reference gene primer amplification. TCRdb's table, derived via immunoSEQ multiplex PCR, lists solely in-frame clones and lacks some. V and J calls and clone size are as listed in that table; D and trimming were resolved from the DNA. The table lists around 70,000 clones, approximately 81% of them singletons. CDR3 length equals 16 residues. The J segment lost 0 bases and the V segment lost 1 base, leaving 6 bases of the junction unmatched. Germline V gives CDR1 SGHAT, CDR2 FQNNGV. Sequenced material: peripheral blood. The rearrangement links TRBV11-2 to TRBJ2-7, with 7 bases aligning to TRBD2. The receptor was isolated from a woman of 80 years or more with active or convalescent COVID-19. The CDR3 DNA reads as TGTGCCAGCAGCTTAGGAGGTAGGGACTACTCCTACGAGCAGTACTTC. Its protein product is CASSLGGRDYSYEQYF.